This T cell receptor beta chain was documented in a study of blood T cells in healthy people across ages. Per individual sample, total RNA of at least 5 micrograms was extracted. About this clonotype itself: Its antigen remains unidentified.

A J-beta primer mix and a sample-barcoded 5' primer were used in a second PCR of about 6 to 12 cycles. TCRdb passed the 5' RACE reads through MiXCR, listing each CDR3 protein once. This table holds approximately 850,000 distinct CDR3 sequences, under 45% found once. Whole-study results and caveats: Versus aged donors, long-lived donors had higher diversity and more naive CD4+ cells.

The CDR3 length is 14 residues. V was clipped by 10 bases and J by 2 bases, with 14 bases between them. Looked up from germline, CDR1 is ENHRY and CDR2 is SYGVKD. Sequences were obtained from blood. This receptor was taken from a man between 60 and 70 years old in good health. The rearrangement links TRBV10-3 to TRBJ2-2; TRBD2 might be the D (5 bases). The CDR3 DNA reads as TGTGCCACTCAAAGAGGGTTTAACACCGGGGAGCTGTTTTTT. It specifies CATQRGFNTGELFF.